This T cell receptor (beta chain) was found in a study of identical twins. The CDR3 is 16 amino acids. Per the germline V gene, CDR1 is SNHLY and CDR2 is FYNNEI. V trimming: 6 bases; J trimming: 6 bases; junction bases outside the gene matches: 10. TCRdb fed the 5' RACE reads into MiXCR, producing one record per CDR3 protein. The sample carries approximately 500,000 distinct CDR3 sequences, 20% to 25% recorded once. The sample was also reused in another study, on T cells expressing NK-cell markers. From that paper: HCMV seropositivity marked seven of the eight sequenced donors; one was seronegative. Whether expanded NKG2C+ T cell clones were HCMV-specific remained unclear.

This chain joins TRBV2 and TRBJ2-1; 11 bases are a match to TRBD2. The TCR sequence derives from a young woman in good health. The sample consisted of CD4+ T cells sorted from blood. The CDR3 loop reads CASRYRLAGWSNEQFF. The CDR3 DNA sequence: TGTGCCAGCAGGTACCGACTAGCGGGGTGGAGCAATGAGCAGTTCTTC.